Below, 15 T cell receptor beta chains from the same sample are listed, as sequenced in a study of blood T cells in healthy people across ages (dated by TCRdb to between 2015 and 2017). The library was produced with 5' RACE. The sequencer was an Illumina HiSeq 2500. A second PCR of roughly 7 to 12 cycles was run with a J-beta primer mix and a sample-barcoded 5' primer. TCRdb reprocessing: public reads trimmed at Q25 with fastp, clones called with MiXCR, in-frame beta chains kept. Duplicate CDR3 protein sequences are folded into a single record with the most common DNA and genes. Here the sample has some 800,000 distinct CDR3 sequences; 40% to 50% occur a single time. The top ten constitute roughly 19% of the sample. Sequencing was carried out using blood. These receptors all stem from a man in his fifties or sixties in good health.

This clonotype was detected a few times. CDR3 in DNA: TGCGCCAGCAGCTATAGGGATTACAATGAGCAGTTCTTC. This encodes CASSYRDYNEQFF. This chain uses TRBV5-1 with TRBJ2-1; D gene ambiguous. The V gene's germline CDR1 is SGHRS and CDR2 YFSETQ. Trimming cost V 3 bases and J 4 bases, with 8 bases left between them. The CDR3 consists of 13 residues. Using reference TRBV5-1 and TRBJ2-1 for the parts outside the CDR3, the full variable domain is KAGVTQTPRYLIKTRGQQVTLSCSPISGHRSVSWYQQTPGQGLQFLFEYFSETQRNKGNFPGRFSGRQFSNSRSEMNVSTLELGDSALYLCASSYRDYNEQFFGPGTRLTVL.

The chain is built from TRBV3-1 and TRBJ2-7; TRBD1 matches at 11 bases. Germline lookup yields CDR1 LGHDT and CDR2 YNNKEL (reference sequence). CDR3 length equals 14 residues. V was clipped by 5 bases and J by 6 bases; unmatched bases: 6. The CDR3, as DNA: TGTGCCAGCAGCGGACGGACAGGGGGCGGCGAGCAGTACTTC. As protein: CASSGRTGGGEQYF.

In this sample, this clonotype turned up a few times. The chain combines TRBV20-1 with TRBJ2-4; no definite D call. Trimming removed 0 bases at V and 11 bases at J, with 14 bases between. In germline, CDR1 is DFQATT, CDR2 SNEGSKA (reference sequence). CDR3 length: 13 residues. The CDR3 sequence is CSAREVSLRVQYF. CDR3 in DNA: TGCAGTGCTAGAGAAGTCTCCCTACGAGTTCAGTACTTC.

The chain is built from TRBV6-5 and TRBJ1-5; 8 nucleotides line up with TRBD1. V gave up 6 bases and J gave up 3 bases; unmatched junction bases: 7. The germline V gene encodes CDR1 MNHEY and CDR2 SVGAGI. This CDR3 contains 15 residues. The CDR3 sequence: CASSPDRAYNQPQHF. The DNA for the CDR3 is TGTGCCAGCAGCCCGGACAGGGCCTACAATCAGCCCCAGCATTTT.

V and J are TRBV9 and TRBJ2-1, with 8 positions matching TRBD2. Germline V lookup: CDR1 SGDLS, CDR2 YYNGEE. The ends lost 0 bases at V and 8 bases at J; junction bases unmatched: 7. This CDR3 is built from 15 residues. The CDR3 nucleotides are TGTGCCAGCAGCGTAGAGGTCGGGGGGGCCTATGAGCAGTTCTTC. This gives the protein CASSVEVGGAYEQFF.

The chain carries TRBV20-1 and TRBJ2-1; no clear D. Per germline, CDR1 DFQATT and CDR2 SNEGSKA (reference sequence). This CDR3 has 11 residues. The germline V and J ends were trimmed by 1 base and 9 bases, with 7 bases remaining between them. CDR3 protein: CSARVVGEQFF. In nucleotides, the CDR3 is TGCAGTGCTAGAGTAGTTGGTGAGCAGTTCTTC.

This clonotype was observed a few times. The V gene is TRBV9, the J gene TRBJ2-1; D is undetermined. Germline V CDR1 and CDR2: SGDLS, YYNGEE. This CDR3 region has 16 residues. V was clipped by 2 bases and J by 0 bases, with 12 bases between them. The CDR3 loop reads CASSVRTQSSYNEQFF. In nucleotides, the CDR3 is TGTGCCAGCAGCGTTCGGACGCAGAGCTCCTACAATGAGCAGTTCTTC.

This clonotype was detected ten times or more. The chain couples TRBV10-3 to TRBJ2-3; 9 bases agree with TRBD2. The CDR3 is 16 amino acids. After removal of 4 bases from V and 2 bases from J, the junction contained 7 bases not matched to a gene. Germline lookup yields CDR1 ENHRY and CDR2 SYGVKD. The CDR3, as DNA: TGTGCCATCAGTGTTGGCCTAGCGGGGCTCACAGATACGCAGTATTTT. Encoded protein: CAISVGLAGLTDTQYF.

The chain employs TRBV11-3 and TRBJ2-3; 15 bases map to TRBD2. The germline CDR1 and CDR2 sequences are SGHNT and YENEEA. The CDR3 runs 17 residues. V gave up 5 bases and J gave up 4 bases; unmatched junction bases: 7. This chain's CDR3 is CASSRTSGGAIADTQYF. For the CDR3, the DNA is TGTGCCAGCAGCCGGACTAGCGGGGGGGCAATAGCAGATACGCAGTATTTT.

This clonotype came up once. The chain employs TRBV3-1 and TRBJ2-4; 12 positions match TRBD2. The DNA end is a closer match to TRBJ2-7, so the J assignment may be wrong. The CDR3 length is 19 residues. Germline values: CDR1 LGHDT, CDR2 YNNKEL (reference sequence). Written as DNA, the CDR3 is TGTGCCAGCCCGCTGACGTCCGAGACTAGCGGGGGCCACCCCTACGAGCAGTACTTC. Its protein product is CASPLTSETSGGHPYEQYF.

This sequence joins TRBV9 and TRBJ2-7; D unresolved. This CDR3 comprises 12 residues. Trimming left V 4 bases short and J 7 bases short, with 12 bases between. Germline loops: CDR1 SGDLS, CDR2 YYNGEE. CDR3 DNA: TGTGCCAGCAGCCCAATCGCCAATGAGCAGTACTTC. This translates into CASSPIANEQYF.

This clonotype was observed a handful of times. The rearrangement links TRBV7-2 to TRBJ2-3; either TRBD1 or TRBD2 may supply D (5 bases each). The length of the CDR3 is 14 residues. Germline V gene lookup returns CDR1 SGHTA and CDR2 FQGNSA. V was pared by 3 bases and J by 5 bases, with 12 bases between. The CDR3 sequence: CASSLGTGGDTQYF. The CDR3 nucleotides read TGTGCCAGCAGCTTGGGGACGGGTGGAGATACGCAGTATTTT.

V usage is TRBV20-1 and J usage is TRBJ2-5, with TRBD1 matching 10 bases. Judging by the DNA end, TRBJ2-7 fits better; the J call may be wrong. The V gene's germline CDR1 is DFQATT and CDR2 SNEGSKA (reference sequence). CDR3 length equals 13 residues. The CDR3 DNA follows: TGCAGTCCTATCGGACAGGGGGAGGACGAGCAGTACTTC. It yields the protein CSPIGQGEDEQYF.

The chain employs TRBV6-2 or TRBV6-3 and TRBJ2-3, with 7 positions matching TRBD1. The germline CDR1 and CDR2 sequences are MNHEY and SVGEGT. The CDR3 consists of 14 residues. Trimming cost V 6 bases and J 4 bases; bases outside gene matches: 7. CDR3 in amino acids: CASRLTGTADTQYF. DNA for the CDR3: TGTGCCAGCAGACTGACAGGGACGGCAGATACGCAGTATTTT.

The genes are TRBV5-5 and TRBJ2-4, with 7 nucleotides matching TRBD2. Germline V gives CDR1 SGHKS, CDR2 YYEKEE (reference sequence). The junction had 17 bases not matched to a gene; V was cut back by 4 bases and J by 13 bases. The CDR3 is 15 amino acids. This CDR3 is CASSLLGDLGGEQYF. As DNA, the CDR3 is TGTGCCAGCAGCCTGCTGGGGGACCTGGGGGGGGAGCAGTACTTC.